This T cell receptor (beta chain) was recovered during a study of T-cell memory formation after mild COVID-19. About the research overall: Clusters were largely donor specific.

Overall study findings and caveats: Confirmation was lacking for SARS-CoV-2 specificity of second-wave clones that peaked on day 37. Memory sampled before infection contained some responding clones, suggesting cross-reactive memory joined.

V shed 9 bases and J shed 4 bases, with 13 bases lying between them. The CDR3 has 13 amino acids. Germline V gene sequence: CDR1 ENHRY, CDR2 SYGVKD. TCRdb reanalysed the 5' RACE reads using MiXCR and keeps one entry per CDR3 protein. In the table there are under 300,000 distinct CDR3 sequences, 7.5% to 9.5% of which are singletons. Notes on this clonotype: Antigen specificity is unknown.

Sample: PBMCs or a T cell subset sorted from them (not recorded which). The chain carries TRBV10-3 and TRBJ1-3; D gene ambiguous. This clonotype was obtained from a man between 18 and 35 years old who had mild COVID-19 (a few samples of this study predate the infection). Cell type and time point are not known. The CDR3 DNA follows: TGTGCCATATGGAGTGTCTCAGGAAACACCATATATTTT. Its protein is CAIWSVSGNTIYF.